Each of the 25 T cell receptor beta chains below was sequenced from the same sample in a study of blood T cells in healthy people across ages. A second roughly 7 to 11 cycle PCR used barcoded and J-beta primers. TCRdb re-called the 5' RACE reads with MiXCR, one entry per CDR3 protein. The sample records 800,000 to 1,300,000 distinct CDR3 sequences, around 27% being singletons. The sample also formed part of further work on T cells of mothers and their children.

The sequenced sample consisted of blood. The receptors stem from a girl aged 2-10 years in good health.

The chain joins TRBV7-9 to TRBJ1-5, with D unresolved. The CDR3 has 9 residues. Germline loops: CDR1 SEHNR, CDR2 FQNEAQ (reference sequence). DNA of the CDR3: TGTGGTCTGGATCAGCCCCAGCATTTT. As protein: CGLDQPQHF.

This chain uses TRBV9 with TRBJ2-5; D remains unclear. CDR3 length: 14 residues. Germline lookup yields CDR1 SGDLS and CDR2 YYNGEE. Trimming removed 0 bases at V and 2 bases at J, with 8 bases between. CDR3 nucleotides: TGTGCCAGCAGCGTAGAGGTAAATCAAGAGACCCAGTACTTC. Translated: CASSVEVNQETQYF.

This clonotype was counted a few times. The genes are TRBV29-1 and TRBJ2-5; no reliable D call. Germline-derived CDR1 and CDR2 are SQVTM and ANQGSEA. V lost 1 base and J 5 bases, leaving 11 bases between the germline ends. CDR3 length: 13 amino acids. As DNA, the CDR3 is TGCAGCGTTGAAGGCCCTTCCGAGGAGACCCAGTACTTC. It specifies CSVEGPSEETQYF.

The gene calls are TRBV11-2 and TRBJ1-4, with D possibly being TRBD1 (5 bases). The CDR3 consists of 16 residues. Trimming stripped 2 bases from V and 0 bases from J, with 10 bases between. The germline gives CDR1 SGHAT, CDR2 FQNNGV. CDR3 sequence (DNA): TGTGCCAGCAGCTTAAGTCCGGGGGCAACTAATGAAAAACTGTTTTTT. It is translated as CASSLSPGATNEKLFF.

The chain employs TRBV7-9 and TRBJ2-7, with 8 bases that match TRBD1. Germline V gene data show CDR1 as SEHNR and CDR2 as FQNEAQ (reference sequence). CDR3 length: 15 residues. Unmatched junction bases numbered 5, after V lost 0 bases and J lost 4 bases. As DNA, the CDR3 is TGTGCCAGCAGCTTAGCCGGGACAGGACTTTACGAGCAGTACTTC. Translating it yields CASSLAGTGLYEQYF. The full variable domain, its missing parts supplied by reference TRBV7-9 and TRBJ2-7, is DTGVSQNPRHKITKRGQNVTFRCDPISEHNRLYWYRQTLGQGPEFLTYFQNEAQLEKSRLLSDRFSAERPKGSFSTLEIQRTEQGDSAMYLCASSLAGTGLYEQYFGPGTRLTVT.

The chain carries TRBV6-2 or TRBV6-3 and TRBJ2-5; no definite D call. The CDR3 runs 13 residues. The germline CDR1 and CDR2 sequences are MNHEY and SVGEGT. Trimming cost V 2 bases and J 5 bases, with 9 bases left between them. CDR3 DNA: TGTGCCAGCAGTTACGGGTTCGCCGAGACCCAGTACTTC. This translates into CASSYGFAETQYF.

This clonotype occurred a few times. The rearrangement joins TRBV3-1 to TRBJ2-5; TRBD1 is a possible D gene (5 bases). The assigned J gene may be wrong: the sequence end matches TRBJ2-7 better. CDR1 and CDR2 (germline): LGHDT, YNNKEL (reference sequence). The length of the CDR3 is 14 residues. Here the CDR3 reads CASSQTRQRYEQYF. The CDR3 region has the DNA TGTGCCAGCAGCCAGACGAGACAGCGCTACGAGCAGTACTTC.

This rearrangement joins TRBV20-1 to TRBJ2-5; the D call may be TRBD1 or TRBD2 (5 bases each). The DNA matches TRBJ2-1 better at its end, which makes the J call doubtful. Germline CDR1 is DFQATT and CDR2 is SNEGSKA (reference sequence). The CDR3 length is 13 residues. CDR3 sequence: CSAPGTNGNEQFF. Written as DNA, the CDR3 is TGCAGTGCTCCCGGGACCAATGGCAATGAGCAGTTCTTC.

This clonotype was seen a few times. The J gene is TRBJ1-5, the V gene TRBV28; D is perhaps TRBD1 (5 bases). Trimming pared 8 bases from V and 3 bases from J, leaving 26 bases between. The length of the CDR3 is 18 residues. In germline, CDR1 is MDHEN, CDR2 SYDVKM. In nucleotides, the CDR3 is TGTGCCAGCGCAAAAGACCTCACCGGGACCATCGCCAATCAGCCCCAGCATTTT. Its translation is CASAKDLTGTIANQPQHF.

The chain combines TRBV7-2 with TRBJ2-1, with 9 bases lining up with TRBD2. Germline V CDR1 and CDR2: SGHTA, FQGNSA. CDR3 length: 16 amino acids. The V and J ends lost 1 base and 7 bases, in that order; junction bases with no gene match: 8. In nucleotides, the CDR3 is TGTGCCAGCAGCTTAGTAGGTAGCGGGGGCTTGAATGAGCAGTTCTTC. It encodes CASSLVGSGGLNEQFF.

This clonotype was found a few times. The rearrangement links TRBV28 to TRBJ2-5; perhaps TRBD2 as D (6 bases). The DNA matches TRBJ2-7 better at its end, which makes the J call doubtful. This CDR3 has 15 amino acids. Per the germline V gene, CDR1 is MDHEN and CDR2 is SYDVKM. CDR3 in amino acids: CASSSPAGFSYEQYF. The DNA for the CDR3 is TGTGCCAGCAGTTCCCCAGCGGGCTTCTCCTACGAGCAGTACTTC.

This clonotype occurred a few times. The chain links TRBV15 to TRBJ1-5, with D possibly being TRBD1 (5 bases). The germline V gene has CDR1 LNHNV and CDR2 YYDKDF (reference sequence). The V end was cut by 0 bases, the J end by 7 bases, with 19 bases between. The CDR3 is 17 residues long. CDR3 residues: CATSRDNLRGTTQPQHF. The CDR3 DNA sequence: TGTGCCACCAGCAGAGATAACCTCCGGGGGACGACGCAGCCCCAGCATTTT. The full variable domain, completed using reference TRBV15 and TRBJ1-5, is DAMVIQNPRYQVTQFGKPVTLSCSQTLNHNVMYWYQQKSSQAPKLLFHYYDKDFNNEADTPDNFQSRRPNTSFCFLDIRSPGLGDTAMYLCATSRDNLRGTTQPQHFGDGTRLSIL.

The genes are TRBV5-1 and TRBJ2-5; 7 bases are a match to TRBD2. Germline values: CDR1 SGHRS, CDR2 YFSETQ. The J segment lost 1 base and the V segment lost 6 bases, leaving 6 bases of the junction unmatched. CDR3 size: 14 residues. Written as DNA, the CDR3 is TGCGCCAGCAATGGCGGGGGAGTCCAAGAGACCCAGTACTTC. It translates to CASNGGGVQETQYF.

This clonotype was seen a few times. The rearrangement uses TRBV4-3 and TRBJ2-3, with TRBD2 matching over 7 bases. This CDR3 region has 18 residues. CDR1 and CDR2 (germline): LGHNA, YSLEER. V was clipped by 0 bases and J by 2 bases; unmatched bases: 11. CDR3 in DNA: TGCGCCAGCAGCCAAGATCGATCCCTGGGACTACCCACAGATACGCAGTATTTT. It yields the protein CASSQDRSLGLPTDTQYF.

The J gene is TRBJ2-7, the V gene TRBV20-1, with D possibly TRBD2 on 5 matching bases. Germline loops: CDR1 DFQATT, CDR2 SNEGSKA (reference sequence). Trimming stripped 5 bases from V and 4 bases from J, with 15 bases between. The CDR3 is made up of 13 amino acids. CDR3 DNA: TGCAGTGCTCTATCTAGCAACTCTTACGAGCAGTACTTC. It codes for CSALSSNSYEQYF.

The rearrangement uses TRBV7-9 and TRBJ1-6; D is unresolved. The CDR3 is made up of 15 amino acids. With 5 bases removed from V and 0 bases from J, the gap between germline ends came to 8 bases. The germline CDR1 and CDR2 sequences are SEHNR and FQNEAQ (reference sequence). The CDR3 nucleotides read TGTGCCAGCAGCAGTGAGAGCTCCTATAATTCACCCCTCCACTTT. Its protein product is CASSSESSYNSPLHF.

The DNA of the CDR3 is TGTGCCAGCAGTACGACTAGCGGGAGTAATGAGCAGTTCTTC. Its translation is CASSTTSGSNEQFF. The chain couples TRBV6-4 to TRBJ2-1; 12 bases align to TRBD2. The germline V gene has CDR1 MRHNA and CDR2 SNTAGT. The J segment lost 7 bases and the V segment lost 5 bases, leaving 3 bases of the junction unmatched. The CDR3 covers 14 residues.

This clonotype appeared a few times. The V gene is TRBV28, the J gene TRBJ2-3, with TRBD1 identical over 7 bases. The CDR3 extends over 14 amino acids. With 3 bases clipped from V and 2 bases from J, the junction kept 2 bases outside the gene matches. Germline lookup yields CDR1 MDHEN and CDR2 SYDVKM. CDR3 DNA: TGTGCCAGCAGTTTCAGGGGGTACACAGATACGCAGTATTTT. It codes for CASSFRGYTDTQYF.

This clonotype was counted between two and nine times. V and J are TRBV5-1 and TRBJ1-6; tentative D call: TRBD1 (5 bases). Germline V gene data show CDR1 as SGHRS and CDR2 as YFSETQ. V was shortened by 6 bases and J by 9 bases, with 16 bases between the two germline ends. The CDR3 is 14 residues long. The CDR3 DNA reads TGCGCCAGCAAGGGTGAACGGGGGGGTTCACCCCTCCACTTT. Protein product: CASKGERGGSPLHF.

This clonotype has a count of ten or more. This rearrangement joins TRBV5-1 to TRBJ2-5, with D perhaps TRBD2 (5 bases). Per the germline V gene, CDR1 is SGHRS and CDR2 is YFSETQ. The CDR3 length is 14 residues. Trimming pared 2 bases from V and 5 bases from J, leaving 13 bases between. CDR3 in amino acids: CASSFGEGGETQYF. In nucleotides, the CDR3 is TGCGCCAGCAGCTTTGGAGAGGGCGGTGAGACCCAGTACTTC.

There are a few counts of this clonotype. J is TRBJ2-2 and V is TRBV29-1; D is perhaps TRBD2 (6 bases). The germline gives CDR1 SQVTM, CDR2 ANQGSEA. There are 13 residues in the CDR3. Trimming cost V 5 bases and J 1 base, with 8 bases left between them. CDR3 amino acids: CSVKEGNTGELFF. Written as DNA, the CDR3 is TGCAGCGTTAAGGAGGGGAACACCGGGGAGCTGTTTTTT.

The V and J genes are TRBV20-1 and TRBJ2-1; D might be TRBD2 (6 bases). Looked up from germline, CDR1 is DFQATT and CDR2 is SNEGSKA (reference sequence). This CDR3 region has 13 residues. Trimming removed 8 bases at V and 0 bases at J, with 11 bases between. CDR3 sequence (DNA): TGCAGTACAGGAGCGGGCTCCTACAATGAGCAGTTCTTC. Its translation is CSTGAGSYNEQFF.

The chain uses TRBV29-1 and TRBJ1-2; no clear D gene. The CDR3 is made up of 14 amino acids. The germline gives CDR1 SQVTM, CDR2 ANQGSEA. The V and J ends lost 5 bases and 7 bases respectively, with 20 bases between them. CDR3 sequence: CSVRQEDSLSGYTF. The CDR3 nucleotides read TGCAGCGTTCGGCAGGAGGATTCCCTTAGTGGCTACACCTTC.

CDR3: CASTVADQETQYF. The CDR3 DNA reads as TGTGCCAGCACCGTAGCGGACCAAGAGACCCAGTACTTC. The chain has TRBV6-2 or TRBV6-3 and TRBJ2-5; D may be TRBD2 (6 bases). Germline CDR1 reads MNHEY; CDR2 reads SVGEGT. This CDR3 is built from 13 residues. Trimming removed 7 bases from V and 0 bases from J, with 9 bases in between.

This clonotype was detected a few times. The chain recombines TRBV7-3 with TRBJ2-3; TRBD1 matches at 7 bases. The CDR3 is made up of 14 amino acids. The V and J ends lost 4 bases and 0 bases, in that order; junction bases with no gene match: 1. Germline V CDR1 and CDR2: SGHTA, FQGTGA. The CDR3: CASSWTGSTDTQYF. The CDR3 coding sequence is TGTGCCAGCAGCTGGACAGGCAGCACAGATACGCAGTATTTT.